This T cell receptor (beta chain) was captured by sequencing in a study of cytomegalovirus exposure and HLA in healthy donors. Study-wide points: As a later analysis showed, several of the most significant clusters appeared to be linked to common viral pathogens. Based on reports, TCR beta sequences accurately predicted HLA-A and HLA-B alleles for most subjects.

Healthy bone marrow donors made up the cohort. Primers included in the PCR were 60 Vbeta and 13 Jbeta primers. Sequencing was performed with immunoSEQ multiplex PCR; in TCRdb, only in-frame clones are kept and a portion is missing. The table records 90,000 to 150,000 clones, 73% of them present only once. As concerns this clone: Antigen specificity is unknown.

The sequencing input was PBMCs. This receptor was taken from a woman between 35 and 50 years old in good health and CMV-seronegative.

The CDR3 DNA reads TGTGCCAGCAGTGACCAGCGACTAGCGGGGACAGATACGCAGTATTTT. As protein: CASSDQRLAGTDTQYF. The chain couples TRBV25-1 to TRBJ2-3; 11 bases match TRBD2. The CDR3 has 16 residues. The germline gives CDR1 MGHDK, CDR2 SYGVNS. The V and J ends lost 3 bases and 3 bases, in that order; junction bases with no gene match: 5. The complete variable domain, with remaining parts taken from reference TRBV25-1 and TRBJ2-3, reads EADIYQTPRYLVIGTGKKITLECSQTMGHDKMYWYQQDPGMELHLIHYSYGVNSTEKGDLSSESTVSRIRTEHFPLTLESARPSHTSQYLCASSDQRLAGTDTQYFGPGTRLTVL.